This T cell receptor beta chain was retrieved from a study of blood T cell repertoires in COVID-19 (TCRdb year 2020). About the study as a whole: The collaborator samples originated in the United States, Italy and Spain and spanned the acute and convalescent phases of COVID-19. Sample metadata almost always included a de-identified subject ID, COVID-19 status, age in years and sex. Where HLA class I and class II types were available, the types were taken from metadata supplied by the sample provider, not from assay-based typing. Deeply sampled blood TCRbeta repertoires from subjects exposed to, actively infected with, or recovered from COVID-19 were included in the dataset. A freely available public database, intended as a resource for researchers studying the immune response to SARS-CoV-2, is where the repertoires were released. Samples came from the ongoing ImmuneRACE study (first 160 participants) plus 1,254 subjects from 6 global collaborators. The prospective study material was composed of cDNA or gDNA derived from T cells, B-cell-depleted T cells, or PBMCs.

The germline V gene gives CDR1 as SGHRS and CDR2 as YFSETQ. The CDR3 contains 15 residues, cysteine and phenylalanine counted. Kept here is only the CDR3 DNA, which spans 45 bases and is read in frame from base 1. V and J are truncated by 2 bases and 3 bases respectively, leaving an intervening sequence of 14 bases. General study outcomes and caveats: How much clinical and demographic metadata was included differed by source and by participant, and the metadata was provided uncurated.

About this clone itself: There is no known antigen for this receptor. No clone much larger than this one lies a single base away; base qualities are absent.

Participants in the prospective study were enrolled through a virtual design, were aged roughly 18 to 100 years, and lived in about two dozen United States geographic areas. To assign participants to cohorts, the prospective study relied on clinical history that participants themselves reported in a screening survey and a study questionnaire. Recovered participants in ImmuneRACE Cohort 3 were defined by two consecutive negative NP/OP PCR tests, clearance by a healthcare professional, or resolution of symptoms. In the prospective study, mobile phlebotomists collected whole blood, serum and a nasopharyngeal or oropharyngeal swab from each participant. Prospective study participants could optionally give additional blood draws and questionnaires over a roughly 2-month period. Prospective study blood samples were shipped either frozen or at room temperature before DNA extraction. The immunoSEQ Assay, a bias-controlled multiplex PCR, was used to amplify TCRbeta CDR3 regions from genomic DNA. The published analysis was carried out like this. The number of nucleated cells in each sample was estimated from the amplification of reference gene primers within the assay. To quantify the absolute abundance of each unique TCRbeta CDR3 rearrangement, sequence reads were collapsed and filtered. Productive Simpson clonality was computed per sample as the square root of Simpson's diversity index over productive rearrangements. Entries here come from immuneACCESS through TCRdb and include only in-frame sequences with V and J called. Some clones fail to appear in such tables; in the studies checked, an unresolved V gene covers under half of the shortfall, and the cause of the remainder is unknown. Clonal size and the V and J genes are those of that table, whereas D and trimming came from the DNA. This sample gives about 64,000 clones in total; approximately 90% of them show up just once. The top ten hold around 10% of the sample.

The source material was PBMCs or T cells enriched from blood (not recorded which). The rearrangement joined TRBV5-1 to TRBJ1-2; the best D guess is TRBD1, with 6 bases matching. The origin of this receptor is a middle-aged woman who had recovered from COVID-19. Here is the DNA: TGCGCCAGCAGCTTACACGGACAGTCTGACTATGGCTACACCTTC. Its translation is CASSLHGQSDYGYTF.